This section outlines one T cell receptor beta chain sequence together with its context. Antigen unknown. This specimen comes from a study of monozygotic twins with inflammatory bowel disease. Blood (2.5 ml) was collected from every donor individually. Study-level findings and limits: Subtypes among T cells remained indistinguishable. Nothing supported a single strong signal or clonotype that was associated with IBD.

Using the 5' RACE reads, TCRdb records one entry per CDR3 protein without DNA. Its listing shows approximately 400,000 distinct CDR3 sequences. The source of this sequence is a human donor with ulcerative colitis or Crohn's disease, or a healthy co-twin of an affected twin (not recorded which). The sample was blood.

This CDR3 is CASSQESLSYNEQFF. The J gene is TRBJ2-1, the V gene TRBV14. Looked up from germline, CDR1 is SGHDN and CDR2 is FVKESK. There are 15 residues in the CDR3. Using reference TRBV14 and TRBJ2-1 for the parts outside the CDR3, the full variable domain is EAGVTQFPSHSVIEKGQTVTLRCDPISGHDNLYWYRRVMGKEIKFLLHFVKESKQDESGMPNNRFLAERTGGTYSTLKVQPAELEDSGVYFCASSQESLSYNEQFFGPGTRLTVL.